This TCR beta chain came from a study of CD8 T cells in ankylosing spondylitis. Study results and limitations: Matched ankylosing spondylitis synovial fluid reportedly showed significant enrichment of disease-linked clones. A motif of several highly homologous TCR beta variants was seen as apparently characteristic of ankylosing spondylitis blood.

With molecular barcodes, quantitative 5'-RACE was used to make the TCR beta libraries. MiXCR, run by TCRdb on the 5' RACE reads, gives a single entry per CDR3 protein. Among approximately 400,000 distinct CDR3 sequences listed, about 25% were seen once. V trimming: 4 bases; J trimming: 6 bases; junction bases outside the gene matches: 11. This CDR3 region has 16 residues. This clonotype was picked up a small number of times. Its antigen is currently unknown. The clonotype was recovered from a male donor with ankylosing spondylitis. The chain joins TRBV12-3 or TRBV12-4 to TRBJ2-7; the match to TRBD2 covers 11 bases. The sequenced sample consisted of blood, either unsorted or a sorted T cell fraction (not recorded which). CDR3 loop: CASSSRLAGTSGEQYF. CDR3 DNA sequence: TGTGCCAGCAGTTCGCGACTAGCGGGGACCTCAGGCGAGCAGTACTTC.